One sample yielded the 21 T cell receptor beta chains listed below, sequenced in a study of blood T cell repertoires in COVID-19. Profiling relied on immunoSEQ multiplex PCR, and the TCRdb table lists in-frame clones only, not all of them. The sample includes about 180,000 clones, roughly 85% of them seen just once. The material sequenced was peripheral blood. These receptors were taken from a human donor with active or convalescent COVID-19. The donor label of this sample is uncertain.

The J gene is TRBJ1-2, the V gene TRBV30; TRBD1 agrees at 7 bases. V shed 2 bases and J 6 bases; nucleotides not matched to a gene: 12. Per the germline V gene, CDR1 is GTSNPN and CDR2 is SVGIG (reference sequence). CDR3 length: 15 amino acids. Here the CDR3 DNA reads TGTGCCTGGAGTCAGACAGGGACCCTCAGCGATGGCTACACCTTC. It translates to CAWSQTGTLSDGYTF.

The chain uses TRBV4-2 and TRBJ2-7; no reliable D call. The CDR3 is 15 amino acids. Trimming took 1 base from V and 4 from J, leaving 14 bases between them. Germline values: CDR1 LGHNA, CDR2 YNFKEQ. CDR3 nucleotide sequence: TGTGCCAGCAGCCAAGTACAGTCGAGCTTTTACGAGCAGTACTTC. Encoded protein: CASSQVQSSFYEQYF.

Turning to this clone: One end of the junction is discordant with germline, which a read error may explain. The genes are TRBV15 and TRBJ2-5; 7 bases agree with TRBD1. The CDR3 loop spans 14 amino acids. Germline V gives CDR1 LNHNV, CDR2 YYDKDF (reference sequence). CDR3 in amino acids: CATSGDRVRETQYF. The CDR3 DNA follows: TGTGCCACCAGCGGAGACAGGGTTCGGGAGACCCAGTACTTC. The variable domain in full, with the rest retrieved from reference TRBV15 and TRBJ2-5, is DAMVIQNPRYQVTQFGKPVTLSCSQTLNHNVMYWYQQKSSQAPKLLFHYYDKDFNNEADTPDNFQSRRPNTSFCFLDIRSPGLGDTAMYLCATSGDRVRETQYFGPGTRLLVL.

This chain joins TRBV7-9 and TRBJ1-2; 7 bases line up with TRBD1. The V gene end was trimmed by 2 bases and the J gene end by 3 bases; junction bases not matched to a gene: 6. Per the germline V gene, CDR1 is SEHNR and CDR2 is FQNEAQ (reference sequence). The CDR3 length is 15 residues. CDR3 nucleotides: TGTGCCAGCAGCTTAAGCCTGCAGGGGGACTATGGCTACACCTTC. It translates to CASSLSLQGDYGYTF.

V is TRBV6-5 and J is TRBJ1-2; TRBD1 aligns across 7 bases. This CDR3 spans 16 amino acids. V lost 2 bases, J lost 4 bases, and 10 bases stayed unmatched. CDR1 and CDR2 from the germline V gene are MNHEY and SVGAGI. The CDR3 reads CASSYPRAGGAYGYTF. The CDR3 bases are TGTGCCAGCAGTTACCCTAGGGCAGGGGGAGCCTATGGCTACACCTTC.

The rearrangement links TRBV27 to TRBJ2-3, with a weak D call TRBD2 (6 bases). Germline V gene data show CDR1 as MNHEY and CDR2 as SMNVEV (reference sequence). Between the trimmed V and J ends, which lost 5 bases and 2 bases, there was a span of 14 bases. This CDR3 comprises 15 residues. CDR3 loop: CASSITPGLTDTQYF. The CDR3 DNA follows: TGTGCCAGCAGTATAACTCCGGGACTCACAGATACGCAGTATTTT.

This chain links TRBV6-5 with TRBJ2-7; tentative D call: TRBD1 (6 bases). Germline CDR1 reads MNHEY; CDR2 reads SVGAGI. Trimming left V 0 bases short and J 0 bases short, with 12 bases between. The CDR3 spans 16 residues. CDR3 sequence (DNA): TGTGCCAGCAGTTACTCCGGACAGTGGAGCTCCTACGAGCAGTACTTC. Protein: CASSYSGQWSSYEQYF.

V is TRBV9 and J is TRBJ1-2; D is possibly TRBD1 (6 bases). The CDR3 sequence is 19 residues long. Germline V lookup: CDR1 SGDLS, CDR2 YYNGEE. The V and J ends lost 3 bases and 4 bases respectively, with 28 bases between them. CDR3 loop: CASSGFRADLIRGGYGYTF. The CDR3 nucleotides are TGTGCCAGCAGCGGCTTCCGAGCCGATCTCATCAGAGGGGGCTATGGCTACACCTTC.

This clone has only a few counts. The V call is TRBV5-1, the J call TRBJ2-1; 9 bases line up with TRBD2. The CDR3 extends over 18 amino acids. The V gene end was trimmed by 0 bases and the J gene end by 0 bases; junction bases not matched to a gene: 7. Germline CDR1 and CDR2: SGHRS and YFSETQ. The DNA of the CDR3 is TGCGCCAGCAGCTTGGAATACAGCGGGGGGAGCTCCTACAATGAGCAGTTCTTC. Translation: CASSLEYSGGSSYNEQFF.

The V gene is TRBV27, the J gene TRBJ2-7; the D gene is possibly TRBD2 (6 bases). CDR1 is MNHEY, CDR2 SMNVEV, per germline (reference sequence). Between the trimmed V and J ends, which lost 6 bases and 0 bases, there was a span of 15 bases. The CDR3 covers 15 residues. DNA of the CDR3: TGTGCCAGCAGGAGATCAGGAGGGAGCTCCTACGAGCAGTACTTC. This gives the protein CASRRSGGSSYEQYF.

This chain uses TRBV28 with TRBJ1-5, with a tentative D call TRBD1 (6 bases). The germline V and J ends were trimmed by 2 bases and 3 bases, with 14 bases remaining between them. The CDR3 runs 16 residues. The germline CDR1 and CDR2 sequences are MDHEN and SYDVKM. The CDR3 spells CASSLRGGTVNQPQHF. The CDR3 coding sequence is TGTGCCAGCAGTTTAAGGGGGGGGACGGTCAATCAGCCCCAGCATTTT. The whole variable domain, filled in from reference TRBV28 and TRBJ1-5, reads DVKVTQSSRYLVKRTGEKVFLECVQDMDHENMFWYRQDPGLGLRLIYFSYDVKMKEKGDIPEGYSVSREKKERFSLILESASTNQTSMYLCASSLRGGTVNQPQHFGDGTRLSIL.

This chain uses TRBV6-5 with TRBJ2-7; weak D call: TRBD1 (6 bases). Trimming took 5 bases from V and 2 from J, leaving 16 bases between them. This CDR3 region has 15 residues. CDR1 is MNHEY, CDR2 SVGAGI, per germline. The DNA of the CDR3 is TGTGCCAGCAGTCGACAGGCCTTAGCCCCCTACGAGCAGTACTTC. Protein product: CASSRQALAPYEQYF.

The J gene is TRBJ1-4, the V gene TRBV28, with D hard to call. V was cut by 3 bases and J by 5 bases, with 10 bases left in between. CDR1 is MDHEN, CDR2 SYDVKM, per germline. The CDR3 is 14 amino acids. CDR3 region: CASSFAGSNEKLFF. The CDR3, as DNA: TGTGCCAGCAGTTTTGCGGGGTCGAATGAAAAACTGTTTTTT.

This clone showed up just once. The chain recombines TRBV5-1 with TRBJ2-1, with D possibly matching TRBD1 (7 bases). V lost 0 bases, J lost 14 bases, and 18 bases lay in between. The V gene's germline CDR1 is SGHRS and CDR2 YFSETQ. This CDR3 spans 14 amino acids. The CDR3 DNA reads TGCGCCAGCAGCTTGGAGGTGATGGAGGGGACAGAGTTCTTC. As protein: CASSLEVMEGTEFF.

The chain employs TRBV18 and TRBJ2-5, with 8 positions matching TRBD2. The trim removed 4 bases at V and 1 base at J, leaving 5 bases unmatched. The CDR3 extends over 15 amino acids. Germline CDR1 is KGHSH and CDR2 is LQKENI. The CDR3: CASSRVTSAQETQYF. The CDR3 coding sequence is TGTGCCAGCTCACGTGTGACTAGCGCCCAAGAGACCCAGTACTTC.

The V call is TRBV24-1, the J call TRBJ2-1; possible D gene TRBD1, 6 bases. The CDR3 is made up of 16 amino acids. V was clipped by 3 bases and J by 4 bases, with 15 bases between them. Germline V gives CDR1 KGHDR, CDR2 SFDVKD. The chain's CDR3 is CATSDPQGKRYNEQFF. The DNA for the CDR3 is TGTGCCACCAGTGATCCGCAGGGGAAGCGGTACAATGAGCAGTTCTTC.

The chain combines TRBV5-1 with TRBJ2-1; 16 bases are a match to TRBD2. From germline, CDR1 is SGHRS and CDR2 YFSETQ. This CDR3 is built from 18 residues. With V trimmed by 3 bases and J by 7 bases, 10 bases remained unmatched. In nucleotides, the CDR3 is TGCGCCAGCAGCTCGGGACTAGCGGGGGGGTCTAAGGTAAATGAGCAGTTCTTC. This encodes CASSSGLAGGSKVNEQFF.

The chain employs TRBV5-1 and TRBJ2-3; 12 bases agree with TRBD1. The V gene end was trimmed by 7 bases and the J gene end by 4 bases; junction bases not matched to a gene: 10. CDR3 size: 16 residues. Germline CDR1 SGHRS, CDR2 YFSETQ. CDR3 sequence reads: CASFQRGTGGPDTQYF. CDR3 DNA sequence: TGCGCCAGCTTCCAACGCGGGACAGGGGGCCCAGATACGCAGTATTTT.

Worth noting for this clone: The sample has other DNA sequences that encode this CDR3 too. V gene TRBV28 combines with J gene TRBJ1-5; D gene ambiguous. The CDR3 spans 12 residues. V shed 2 bases and J shed 4 bases, with 3 bases lying between them. Germline values: CDR1 MDHEN, CDR2 SYDVKM. The CDR3 DNA is TGTGCCAGCAGTTTACAAAATCAGCCCCAGCATTTT. Translated, it gives CASSLQNQPQHF. The full variable domain, completed using reference TRBV28 and TRBJ1-5, is DVKVTQSSRYLVKRTGEKVFLECVQDMDHENMFWYRQDPGLGLRLIYFSYDVKMKEKGDIPEGYSVSREKKERFSLILESASTNQTSMYLCASSLQNQPQHFGDGTRLSIL.

This chain joins TRBV6-5 and TRBJ2-7; 10 nucleotides align to TRBD2. Unmatched junction bases numbered 2, after V lost 4 bases and J lost 2 bases. Germline V gene sequence: CDR1 MNHEY, CDR2 SVGAGI. The CDR3 sequence is 14 residues long. DNA of the CDR3: TGTGCCAGCAGTTCAGCGGGAGGGACCTACGAGCAGTACTTC. Translated: CASSSAGGTYEQYF.

The V and J genes are TRBV24-1 and TRBJ2-1; D is perhaps TRBD1 (6 bases). The CDR3 is 14 residues long. Trimming stripped 5 bases from V and 4 bases from J, with 11 bases between. Germline values: CDR1 KGHDR, CDR2 SFDVKD. The CDR3 spells CATSGTGMYNEQFF. The DNA for the CDR3 is TGTGCCACCAGTGGTACAGGGATGTACAATGAGCAGTTCTTC.